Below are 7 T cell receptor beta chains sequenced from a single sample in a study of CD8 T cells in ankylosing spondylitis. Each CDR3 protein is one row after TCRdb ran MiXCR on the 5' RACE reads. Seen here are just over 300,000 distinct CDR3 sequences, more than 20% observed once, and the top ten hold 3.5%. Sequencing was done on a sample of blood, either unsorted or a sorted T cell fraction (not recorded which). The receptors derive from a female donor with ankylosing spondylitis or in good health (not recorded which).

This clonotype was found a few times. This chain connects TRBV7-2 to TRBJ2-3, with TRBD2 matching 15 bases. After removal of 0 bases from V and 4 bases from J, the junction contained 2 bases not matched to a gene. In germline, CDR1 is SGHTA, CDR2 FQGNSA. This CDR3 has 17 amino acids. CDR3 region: CASSLAGLAGGSDTQYF. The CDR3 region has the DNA TGTGCCAGCAGCTTAGCGGGACTAGCGGGAGGATCAGATACGCAGTATTTT. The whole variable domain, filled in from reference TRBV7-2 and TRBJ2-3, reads GAGVSQSPSNKVTEKGKDVELRCDPISGHTALYWYRQSLGQGLEFLIYFQGNSAPDKSGLPSDRFSAERTGGSVSTLTIQRTQQEDSAVYLCASSLAGLAGGSDTQYFGPGTRLTVL.

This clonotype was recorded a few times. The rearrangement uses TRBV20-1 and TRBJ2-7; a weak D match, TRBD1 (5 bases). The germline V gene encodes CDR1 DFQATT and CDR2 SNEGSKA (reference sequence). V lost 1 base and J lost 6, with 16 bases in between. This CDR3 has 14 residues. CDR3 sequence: CSARGRGERGEQYF. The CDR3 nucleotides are TGCAGTGCTAGAGGAAGGGGTGAACGAGGCGAGCAGTACTTC.

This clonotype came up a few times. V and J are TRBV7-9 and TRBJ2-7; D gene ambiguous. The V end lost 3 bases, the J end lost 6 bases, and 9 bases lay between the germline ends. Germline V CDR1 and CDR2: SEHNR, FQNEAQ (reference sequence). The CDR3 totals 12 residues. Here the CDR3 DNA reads TGTGCCAGCAGCTTCGATACCACCGAGCAGTACTTC. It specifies CASSFDTTEQYF.

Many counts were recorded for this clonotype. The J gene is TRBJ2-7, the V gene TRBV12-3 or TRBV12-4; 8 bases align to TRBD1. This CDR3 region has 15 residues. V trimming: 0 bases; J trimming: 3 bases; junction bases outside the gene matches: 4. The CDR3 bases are TGTGCCAGCAGTTTAGCGGGACAGGACTACTACGAGCAGTACTTC. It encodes CASSLAGQDYYEQYF.

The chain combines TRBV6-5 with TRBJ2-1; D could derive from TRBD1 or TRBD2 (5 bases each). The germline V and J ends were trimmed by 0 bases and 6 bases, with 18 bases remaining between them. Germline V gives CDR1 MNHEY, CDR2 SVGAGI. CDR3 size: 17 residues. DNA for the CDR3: TGTGCCAGCAGTTACTCGAGTGGGGCGGGCCTATTCAATGAGCAGTTCTTC. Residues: CASSYSSGAGLFNEQFF.

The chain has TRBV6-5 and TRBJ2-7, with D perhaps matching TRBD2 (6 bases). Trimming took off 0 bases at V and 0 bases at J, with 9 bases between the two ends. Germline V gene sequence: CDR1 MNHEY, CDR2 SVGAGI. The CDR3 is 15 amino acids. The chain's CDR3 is CASSYSTGLSYEQYF. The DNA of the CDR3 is TGTGCCAGCAGTTACTCGACGGGACTCTCCTACGAGCAGTACTTC.

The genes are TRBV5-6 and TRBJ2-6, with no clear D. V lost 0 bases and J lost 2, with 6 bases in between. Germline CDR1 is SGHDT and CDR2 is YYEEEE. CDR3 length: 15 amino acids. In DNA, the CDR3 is TGTGCCAGCAGCTTGGTTGGAACTGGGGCCAACGTCCTGACTTTC. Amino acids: CASSLVGTGANVLTF.